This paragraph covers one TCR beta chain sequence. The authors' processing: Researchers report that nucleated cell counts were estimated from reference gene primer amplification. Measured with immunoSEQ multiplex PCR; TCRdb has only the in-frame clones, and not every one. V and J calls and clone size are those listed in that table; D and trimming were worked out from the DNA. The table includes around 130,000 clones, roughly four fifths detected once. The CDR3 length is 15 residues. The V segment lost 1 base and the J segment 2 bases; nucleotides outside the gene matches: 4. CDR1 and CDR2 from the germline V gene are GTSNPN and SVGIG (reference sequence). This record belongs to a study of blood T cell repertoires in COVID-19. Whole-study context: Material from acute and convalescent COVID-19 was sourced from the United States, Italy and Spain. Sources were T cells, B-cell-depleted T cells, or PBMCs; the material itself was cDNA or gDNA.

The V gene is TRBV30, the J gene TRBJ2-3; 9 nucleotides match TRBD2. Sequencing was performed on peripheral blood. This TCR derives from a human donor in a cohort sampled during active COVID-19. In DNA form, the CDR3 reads TGTGCCTGGAGTGCCCTAGCGGGGATCACAGATACGCAGTATTTT. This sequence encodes CAWSALAGITDTQYF. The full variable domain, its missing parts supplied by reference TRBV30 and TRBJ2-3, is SQTIHQWPATLVQPVGSPLSLECTVEGTSNPNLYWYRQAAGRGLQLLFYSVGIGQISSEVPQNLSASRPQDRQFILSSKKLLLSDSGFYLCAWSALAGITDTQYFGPGTRLTVL.